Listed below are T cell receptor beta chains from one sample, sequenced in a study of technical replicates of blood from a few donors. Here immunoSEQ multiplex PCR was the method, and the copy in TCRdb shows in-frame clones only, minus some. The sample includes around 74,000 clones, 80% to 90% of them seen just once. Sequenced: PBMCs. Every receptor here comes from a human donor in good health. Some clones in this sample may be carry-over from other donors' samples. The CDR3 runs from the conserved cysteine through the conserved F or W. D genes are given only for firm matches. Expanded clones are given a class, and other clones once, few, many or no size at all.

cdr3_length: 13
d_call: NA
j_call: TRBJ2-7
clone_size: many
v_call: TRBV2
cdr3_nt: TGTGCCAGCAGTTATTCAGGGTACCACGAGCAGTACTTC
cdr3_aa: CASSYSGYHEQYF

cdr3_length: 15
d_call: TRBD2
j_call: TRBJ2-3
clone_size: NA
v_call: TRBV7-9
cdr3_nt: TGTGCCAGCAGCTCGACTAGCGGGGTGGGAGATACGCAGTATTTT
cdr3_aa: CASSSTSGVGDTQYF

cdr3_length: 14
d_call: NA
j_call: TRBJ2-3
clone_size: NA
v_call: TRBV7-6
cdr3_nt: TGTGCCAGCATGGCGGAGACGGGAACAGATACGCAGTATTTT
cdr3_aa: CASMAETGTDTQYF

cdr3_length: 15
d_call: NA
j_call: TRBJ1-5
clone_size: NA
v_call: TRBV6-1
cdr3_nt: TGTGCCAGCAGTGAAATGATAGGGGCCAATCAGCCCCAGCATTTT
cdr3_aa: CASSEMIGANQPQHF

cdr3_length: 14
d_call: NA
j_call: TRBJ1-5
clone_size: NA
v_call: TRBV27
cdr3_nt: TGTGCCAGCAGTTCTCAGTATAGCAATCAGCCCCAGCATTTT
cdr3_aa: CASSSQYSNQPQHF

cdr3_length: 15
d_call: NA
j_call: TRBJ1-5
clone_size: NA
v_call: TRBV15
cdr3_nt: TGTGCCACCAGCAGAGATTTTGCAGGATACCAGCCCCAGCATTTT
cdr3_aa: CATSRDFAGYQPQHF

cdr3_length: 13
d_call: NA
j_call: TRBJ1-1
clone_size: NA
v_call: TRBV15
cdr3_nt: TGTGCCACCAGCAGAGACGGGAACACTGAAGCTTTCTTT
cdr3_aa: CATSRDGNTEAFF

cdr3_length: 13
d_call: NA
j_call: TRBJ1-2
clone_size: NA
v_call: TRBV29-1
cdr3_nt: TGCAGCTCAATGGGGGGAGCGTGGGATGGCTACACCTTC
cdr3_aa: CSSMGGAWDGYTF

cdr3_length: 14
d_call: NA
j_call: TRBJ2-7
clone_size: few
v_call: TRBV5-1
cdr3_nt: TGCGCCAGCAGCGCCGCGGGCGGGTACGTCGAGCAGTACTTC
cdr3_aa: CASSAAGGYVEQYF

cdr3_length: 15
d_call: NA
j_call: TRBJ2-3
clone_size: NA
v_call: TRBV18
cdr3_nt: TGTGCCAGCTCACCAGGTCCCCAGGGCGTGGATACGCAGTATTTT
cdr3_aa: CASSPGPQGVDTQYF

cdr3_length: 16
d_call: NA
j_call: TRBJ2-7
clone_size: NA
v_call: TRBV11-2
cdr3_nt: TGTGCCAGCAGCTCCGGGCGGGGTTTGGACTCCTACGAGCAGTACTTC
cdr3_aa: CASSSGRGLDSYEQYF

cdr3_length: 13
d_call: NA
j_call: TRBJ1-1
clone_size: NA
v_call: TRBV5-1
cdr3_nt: TGCGCCAGCAGCTCGGAAGCGTACACTGAAGCTTTCTTT
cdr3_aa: CASSSEAYTEAFF

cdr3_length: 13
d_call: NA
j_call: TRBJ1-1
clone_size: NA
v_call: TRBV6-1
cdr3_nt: TGTGCCAGCACCAATTCGGGGAACACTGAAGCTTTCTTT
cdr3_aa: CASTNSGNTEAFF

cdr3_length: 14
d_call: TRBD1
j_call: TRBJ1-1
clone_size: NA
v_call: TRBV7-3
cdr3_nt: TGTGCCAGCAGCGTGACAGGGGGGAACACTGAAGCTTTCTTT
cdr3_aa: CASSVTGGNTEAFF

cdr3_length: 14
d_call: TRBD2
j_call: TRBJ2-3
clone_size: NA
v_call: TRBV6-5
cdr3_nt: TGTGCCAGCTCTCGAGCGGGAGTCGGAGATACGCAGTATTTT
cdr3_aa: CASSRAGVGDTQYF

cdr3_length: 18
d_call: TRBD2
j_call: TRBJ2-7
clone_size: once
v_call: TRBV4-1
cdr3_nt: TGCGCCAGCAGCCAAGGGAGGATAAGAGCGGGAGGGCCTGGTGAGCAGTACTTC
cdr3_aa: CASSQGRIRAGGPGEQYF